This T cell receptor beta chain was retrieved from a study of shared clonotypes between healthy human individuals. Only in-frame clones appear in the TCRdb table, and some are missing; sequencing was by immunoSEQ multiplex PCR. The sample holds 1 million to 1.3 million clones; approximately 78% are singletons and the top ten take around 0.6%. To note about this clone: The likely explanation is a read error, given a far larger clone one base away.

Germline values: CDR1 LGHNA, CDR2 YNFKEQ. The CDR3 totals 14 residues. V lost 4 bases and J lost 1, with 10 bases in between. The specimen was memory CD4+ T cells from PBMCs. Described subset: CD45RA-negative fraction. This sequence joins TRBV4-2 and TRBJ1-1, with unresolved D. The sequence was obtained from a man between 18 and 35 years old in good health. Some clones in this sample may be carry-over from other donors' samples. The CDR3 protein is CASSLVTANTEAFF. CDR3 coding DNA: TGTGCCAGCAGCCTCGTGACGGCGAACACTGAAGCTTTCTTT.